The present T cell receptor beta chain was sequenced within a study of shared clonotypes between healthy human individuals. The assay was immunoSEQ multiplex PCR, and TCRdb's table has in-frame clones only and misses some. The sample lists about 490,000 clones, 70% to 80% occurring once. The V gene lost 3 bases and the J gene lost 4 bases, with 6 bases spanning the gap. The CDR3 covers 12 residues. Germline assignment: CDR1 WSHSY and CDR2 SAAADI. The sequenced material came from PBMCs. The chain recombines TRBV10-2 with TRBJ1-1; no definite D call. The TCR originated in a woman in her 40s in good health. Some clones in this sample may be carry-over from other donors' samples. The chain's CDR3 is CASSELGTEAFF. DNA of the CDR3: TGCGCCAGCAGTGAATTGGGCACTGAAGCTTTCTTT.